This T cell receptor (beta chain) was obtained from a study of blood T cell repertoires in COVID-19. Study information: COVID-19 samples, acute and convalescent, were from the United States, Italy and Spain. From T cells, B-cell-depleted T cells, or PBMCs came the material, which was cDNA or gDNA.

The V gene's germline CDR1 is SGHNT and CDR2 YENEEA. This CDR3 comprises 14 residues. Losses at the gene ends were 3 bases for V and 3 bases for J; bases not matched to a gene: 5. As handled by the study authors: Estimates of nucleated cell counts were drawn from the amplification of reference gene primers. Profiling relied on immunoSEQ multiplex PCR, and the TCRdb table lists in-frame clones only, not all of them. V and J calls plus clone size are reproduced from that table; the DNA served to infer D and trimming. The sample carries about 200,000 clones, 80% to 90% recorded once. The sample consisted of peripheral blood. The TCR was taken from a human donor in a cohort sampled during active COVID-19. The J gene is TRBJ2-7, the V gene TRBV11-3; 7 bases map to TRBD2. In nucleotides, the CDR3 is TGTGCCAGCAGCTTTGGCGGGAGCCGCTACGAGCAGTACTTC. It specifies CASSFGGSRYEQYF.